This T cell receptor (beta chain) was recovered during a study of shared clonotypes between healthy human individuals. Naivety among CD8 cells was defined by CD45RO negativity and positive CCR7 selection, thereby excluding terminally differentiated effector memory CD45RA+ cells. The V and J ends lost 5 bases and 6 bases, in that order; junction bases with no gene match: 11. The CDR3 consists of 15 residues. Germline assignment: CDR1 SGHVS and CDR2 FQNEAQ. Per the original data handling: Junction-only sequences produced by ImmunoSEQ had no quality scores, so filtering differed. Generated by immunoSEQ multiplex PCR, the TCRdb table keeps only in-frame clones and is missing some. V, J and clone size are those of that table, while D and trimming were read from the DNA. Of approximately 740,000 clones in the sample, about 91% were seen once.

V is TRBV7-8 and J is TRBJ1-1, with 8 bases lining up with TRBD1. The sequence was obtained from a man aged 30 to 39 in good health. Sequenced sample: naive CD8+ T cells sorted from blood. The CDR3 loop reads CASSQRTGSNPEAFF. CDR3 sequence (DNA): TGTGCCAGCAGCCAGCGGACAGGGAGTAACCCTGAAGCTTTCTTT.